The clone carrying this TCR beta chain was detected ten times or more. A much more abundant neighbour one base away suggests this may be a read error. Germline V gene data show CDR1 as DFQATT and CDR2 as SNEGSKA (reference sequence). Trimming stripped 5 bases from V and 2 bases from J, with 9 bases between. The length of the CDR3 is 12 residues. This sample is part of a study of blood T cells in healthy people across ages. Next came a second PCR, run for about 7 to 12 cycles, which used a sample-barcoded 5' primer along with a J-beta primer mix. TCRdb reanalysed the 5' RACE reads using MiXCR and keeps one entry per CDR3 protein. The data show 650,000 to 700,000 distinct CDR3 sequences, about 32% seen once.

The V call is TRBV20-1, the J call TRBJ1-2; the D gene is possibly TRBD1 (6 bases). Input material: blood. The origin of this receptor is a woman aged 80 or older in good health. The CDR3 region is CSAATGNYGYTF. CDR3 DNA: TGCAGTGCTGCTACAGGGAACTATGGCTACACCTTC.